The entry below describes one T cell receptor (beta chain). The target antigen is unknown. Building the TCR beta libraries relied on iRepertoire HTBI primers, and CDR3 regions underwent Arm-PCR. TCRdb re-analysed the multiplex PCR reads in MiXCR, keeping a single row per CDR3 protein. The data show 400,000 to 500,000 distinct CDR3 sequences, under 25% seen once. This record comes from a study of regulatory T cells in long-lasting Graves disease. The ends were cut back, 6 bases at V and 4 bases at J, with 14 bases in the middle. CDR1 and CDR2 (germline): MNHNS, SASEGT. The CDR3 covers 14 residues. Study results and limitations: Shared public clonotypes totalled a few thousand in persistent patients, compared with over 800 in new patients. Repertoires from persistent disease leaned toward TRBV28, TRBJ1-2 and TRBJ2-5.

Time point reported: persistent/refractory GD, antithyroid drugs over 5 years with positive TRAb. The TCR library was made from RNA extracted from PBMCs. Clinicians diagnosed Graves' disease using American Thyroid Association guidelines. The sample in question was peripheral blood mononuclear cells (PBMCs), obtained when the disease was refractory, from a patient treated with antithyroid drugs. This clonotype was obtained from a female donor with Graves disease. The rearrangement joins TRBV6-1 to TRBJ2-3; D unclear. The CDR3 is CASSRKGSADTQYF. The CDR3 nucleotides are TGTGCCAGCAGCAGAAAGGGATCGGCAGATACGCAGTATTTT.